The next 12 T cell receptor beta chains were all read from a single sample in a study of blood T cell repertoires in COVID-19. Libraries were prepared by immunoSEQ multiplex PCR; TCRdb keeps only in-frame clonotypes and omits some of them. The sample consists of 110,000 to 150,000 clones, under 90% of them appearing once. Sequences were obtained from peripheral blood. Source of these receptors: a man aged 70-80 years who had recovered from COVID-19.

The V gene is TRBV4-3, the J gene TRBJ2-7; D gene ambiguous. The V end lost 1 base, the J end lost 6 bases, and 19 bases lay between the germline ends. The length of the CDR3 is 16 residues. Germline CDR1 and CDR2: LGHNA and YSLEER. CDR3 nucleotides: TGCGCCAGCAGCCAAGCCGCCAAGTCCCGACCGGGCGAGCAGTACTTC. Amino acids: CASSQAAKSRPGEQYF.

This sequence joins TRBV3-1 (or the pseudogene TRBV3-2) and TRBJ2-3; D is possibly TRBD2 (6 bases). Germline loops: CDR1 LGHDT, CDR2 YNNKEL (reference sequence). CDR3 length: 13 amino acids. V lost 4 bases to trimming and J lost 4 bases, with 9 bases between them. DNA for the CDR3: TGTGCCAGCAGCCTTAGACTAGCAGATACGCAGTATTTT. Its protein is CASSLRLADTQYF.

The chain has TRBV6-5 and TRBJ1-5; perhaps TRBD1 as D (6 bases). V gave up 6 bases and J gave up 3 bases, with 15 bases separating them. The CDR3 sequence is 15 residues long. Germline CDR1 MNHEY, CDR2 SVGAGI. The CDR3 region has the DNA TGTGCCAGCAGCCTGTTCGGACAGATCAATCAGCCCCAGCATTTT. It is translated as CASSLFGQINQPQHF.

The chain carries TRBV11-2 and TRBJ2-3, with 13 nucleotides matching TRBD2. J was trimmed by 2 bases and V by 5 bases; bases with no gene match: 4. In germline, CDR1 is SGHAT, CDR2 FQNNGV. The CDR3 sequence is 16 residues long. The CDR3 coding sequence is TGTGCCAGCAGCCTGGGACTAGCGGGGCTCACAGATACGCAGTATTTT. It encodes CASSLGLAGLTDTQYF.

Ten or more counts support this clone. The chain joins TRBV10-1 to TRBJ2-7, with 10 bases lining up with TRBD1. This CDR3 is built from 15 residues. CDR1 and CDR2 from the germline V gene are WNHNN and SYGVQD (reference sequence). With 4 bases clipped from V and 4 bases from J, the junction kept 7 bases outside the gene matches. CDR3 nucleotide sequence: TGCGCCAGCAGTGCAACCGGGACAGGGGTATACGAGCAGTACTTC. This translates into CASSATGTGVYEQYF.

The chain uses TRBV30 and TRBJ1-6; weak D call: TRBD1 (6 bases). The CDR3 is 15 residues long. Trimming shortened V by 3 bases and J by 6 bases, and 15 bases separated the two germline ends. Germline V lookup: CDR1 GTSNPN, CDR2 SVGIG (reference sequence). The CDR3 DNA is TGTGCCTGGAGCTTGGGACCCAGGGGTAATTCACCCCTCCACTTT. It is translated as CAWSLGPRGNSPLHF.

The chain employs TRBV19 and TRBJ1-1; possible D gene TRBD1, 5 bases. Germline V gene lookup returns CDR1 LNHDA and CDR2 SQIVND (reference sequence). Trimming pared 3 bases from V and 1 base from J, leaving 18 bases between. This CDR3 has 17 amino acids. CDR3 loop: CASSIPSTVRSNTEAFF. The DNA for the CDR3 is TGTGCCAGTAGTATCCCTTCGACAGTTCGCTCGAACACTGAAGCTTTCTTT.

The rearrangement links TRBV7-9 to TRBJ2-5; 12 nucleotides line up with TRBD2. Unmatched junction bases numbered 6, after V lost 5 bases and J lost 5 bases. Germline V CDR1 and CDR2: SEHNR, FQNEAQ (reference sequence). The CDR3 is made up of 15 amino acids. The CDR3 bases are TGTGCCAGCAGCGAGACTAGCGGGAGAGGCGAGACCCAGTACTTC. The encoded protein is CASSETSGRGETQYF.

The CDR3 is CASSKGGTGRGQPQHF. Here the CDR3 DNA reads TGTGCCAGCAGCAAAGGGGGGACAGGCCGAGGTCAGCCCCAGCATTTT. V is TRBV21-1 and J is TRBJ1-5; the table's D call, TRBD1, has no DNA check behind it. TRBV21-1 is classified as a pseudogene. The CDR3 extends over 16 amino acids.

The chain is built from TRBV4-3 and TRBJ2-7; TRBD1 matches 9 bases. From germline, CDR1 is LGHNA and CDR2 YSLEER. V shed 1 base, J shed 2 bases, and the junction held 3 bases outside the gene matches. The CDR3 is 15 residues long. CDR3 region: CASSQATGGTYEQYF. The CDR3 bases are TGCGCCAGCAGCCAAGCGACAGGGGGAACCTACGAGCAGTACTTC.

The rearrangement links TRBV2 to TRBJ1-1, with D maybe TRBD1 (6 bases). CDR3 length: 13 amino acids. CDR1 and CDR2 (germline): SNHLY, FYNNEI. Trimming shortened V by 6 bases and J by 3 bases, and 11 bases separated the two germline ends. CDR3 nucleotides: TGTGCCAGCAGCCTAGACAGGCACACTGAAGCTTTCTTT. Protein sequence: CASSLDRHTEAFF.

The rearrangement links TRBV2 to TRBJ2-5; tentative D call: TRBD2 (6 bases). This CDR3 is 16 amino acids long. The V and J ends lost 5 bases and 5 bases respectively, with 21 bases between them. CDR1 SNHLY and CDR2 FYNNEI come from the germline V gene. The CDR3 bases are TGTGCCAGCAGTACCTACGGGACTTTTATGTTGGAGACCCAGTACTTC. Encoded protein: CASSTYGTFMLETQYF.